What follows are 21 T cell receptor beta chains derived from one specimen sequenced in a study of blood T cells in healthy people across ages. For the second PCR, which ran for about 7 to 11 cycles, a sample-barcoded 5' primer and a J-beta primer mix were used. Each CDR3 protein gets one entry after TCRdb re-called the 5' RACE reads with MiXCR. This sample carries fewer than 1 million distinct CDR3 sequences, approximately 48% of them seen once, and the ten largest clones take around 21%. Sequenced material: blood. Every receptor here comes from a man aged 60 to 75 in good health.

J is TRBJ2-3 and V is TRBV4-1, with 12 bases aligning to TRBD2. CDR3 length: 16 residues. CDR1 is MGHRA and CDR2 is YSYEKL in the germline V gene. The ends lost 3 bases at V and 5 bases at J; junction bases unmatched: 6. CDR3 sequence reads: CASSQILAGGRDTQYF. CDR3 coding DNA: TGCGCCAGCAGCCAGATTCTAGCGGGGGGGCGAGATACGCAGTATTTT.

This clonotype is large (0.1 to 1%) within its sample. This may arise from a read error, as a much more abundant clone is one base away. The V gene is TRBV24-1, the J gene TRBJ2-5, with D uncertain. Trimming left V 0 bases short and J 11 bases short, with 15 bases between. Germline loops: CDR1 KGHDR, CDR2 SFDVKD. The CDR3 covers 14 residues. The CDR3 coding sequence is TGTGCCACCAGTGATTTGGGAAGCAACAATGAGCAGTACTTC. It translates to CATSDLGSNNEQYF.

This clonotype was seen only a few times. The chain is built from TRBV27 and TRBJ2-1; 12 positions agree with TRBD2. The J segment lost 10 bases and the V segment lost 6 bases, leaving 10 bases of the junction unmatched. The CDR3 consists of 15 residues. Per the germline V gene, CDR1 is MNHEY and CDR2 is SMNVEV (reference sequence). In DNA, the CDR3 is TGTGCCAGCAGCCCCTCTAGCGGGGGGGCCGTGGAGCAGTTCTTC. Its protein product is CASSPSSGGAVEQFF.

A few counts support this clonotype. The chain employs TRBV15 and TRBJ1-1; no firm D call. Germline V gene data show CDR1 as LNHNV and CDR2 as YYDKDF (reference sequence). The CDR3 spans 14 residues. Trimming removed 5 bases at V and 1 base at J, with 11 bases between. CDR3 nucleotide sequence: TGTGCCACCAGCCCCAAGGGTTGGAACACTGAAGCTTTCTTT. Translating gives CATSPKGWNTEAFF.

V gene TRBV19 combines with J gene TRBJ2-7; possibly TRBD2 for D (6 bases). The CDR3 loop spans 15 amino acids. V gave up 6 bases and J gave up 3 bases, with 18 bases separating them. CDR1 is LNHDA and CDR2 is SQIVND in the germline V gene (reference sequence). CDR3 nucleotides: TGTGCCAGTAGCATCGGCCGGGACTTGAACTACGAGCAGTACTTC. Its translation is CASSIGRDLNYEQYF. Filled out from reference TRBV19 and TRBJ2-7, the complete variable domain reads DGGITQSPKYLFRKEGQNVTLSCEQNLNHDAMYWYRQDPGQGLRLIYYSQIVNDFQKGDIAEGYSVSREKKESFPLTVTSAQKNPTAFYLCASSIGRDLNYEQYFGPGTRLTVT.

This chain connects TRBV12-3 or TRBV12-4 to TRBJ1-5; a weak D match, TRBD1 (5 bases). Trimming shortened V by 5 bases and J by 9 bases, and 14 bases separated the two germline ends. The CDR3 loop spans 13 amino acids. Here the CDR3 DNA reads TGTGCCAGCAGTAACCTGGGGGAGGCGCCCCAGCATTTT. Protein product: CASSNLGEAPQHF.

The chain employs TRBV5-1 and TRBJ2-3; tentatively, D is TRBD2 (6 bases). The V end lost 0 bases, the J end lost 2 bases, and 19 bases lay between the germline ends. Germline values: CDR1 SGHRS, CDR2 YFSETQ. The CDR3 contains 18 residues. The CDR3 DNA sequence: TGCGCCAGCAGCTTGGCCGGAGGAGGACTAACATTCACAGATACGCAGTATTTT. As protein: CASSLAGGGLTFTDTQYF.

The CDR3 region is CASSVDRVRSSYNSPLHF. The CDR3 DNA reads TGTGCCAGCAGCGTGGACAGGGTCCGAAGCTCCTATAATTCACCCCTCCACTTT. V gene TRBV7-2 combines with J gene TRBJ1-6; 8 bases align to TRBD1. CDR3 length: 18 amino acids. Per germline, CDR1 SGHTA and CDR2 FQGNSA. V lost 5 bases and J lost 0; bases outside the gene matches: 9.

This chain's CDR3 is CAGGEIYEQYF. CDR3 sequence (DNA): TGTGCCGGGGGGGAGATCTACGAGCAGTACTTC. This chain connects TRBV30 to TRBJ2-7, with 7 positions matching TRBD2. This CDR3 spans 11 amino acids. V lost 8 bases and J lost 3; bases outside the gene matches: 4. CDR1 is GTSNPN and CDR2 is SVGIG in the germline V gene (reference sequence).

In its sample, this clonotype was seen a few times. As DNA, the CDR3 is TGTGCCAGCAGCCCGGATCCCCGCTCCTATAATTCACCCCTCCACTTT. Its translation: CASSPDPRSYNSPLHF. The gene calls are TRBV9 and TRBJ1-6; no definite D call. The germline V gene encodes CDR1 SGDLS and CDR2 YYNGEE. This CDR3 has 16 amino acids. V dropped 4 bases and J dropped 0 bases, with 11 bases sitting between them.

This clonotype was seen a single time. This chain uses TRBV28 with TRBJ1-1; TRBD1 might be the D (5 bases). This CDR3 contains 18 residues. The germline V and J ends were trimmed by 3 bases and 3 bases, with 23 bases remaining between them. Germline V gene sequence: CDR1 MDHEN, CDR2 SYDVKM. CDR3 sequence reads: CASSFLGAAFQRDTEAFF. CDR3 DNA: TGTGCCAGCAGTTTTTTAGGGGCCGCCTTTCAAAGGGACACTGAAGCTTTCTTT.

Concerning this clonotype itself: A much larger clone lies a single base off, so this may be a read error. The CDR3 DNA reads TGTGCCAGCGGCCAAATGGGGCTAGCCAGTTACGAGCAGTACTTC. It specifies CASGQMGLASYEQYF. The gene calls are TRBV7-2 and TRBJ2-5, with D possibly called TRBD1 or TRBD2 (5 bases each). The tail of the sequence fits TRBJ2-7 better, so the J call may be wrong. The V gene's germline CDR1 is SGHTA and CDR2 FQGNSA. The CDR3 covers 15 residues.

The chain joins TRBV20-1 to TRBJ2-1; TRBD2 matches 7 bases. From germline, CDR1 is DFQATT and CDR2 SNEGSKA (reference sequence). The J segment lost 6 bases and the V segment lost 6 bases, leaving 20 bases of the junction unmatched. The CDR3 length is 17 residues. CDR3 DNA sequence: TGCAGTGCAAGCGGGGACTCCGACCCACGGTACGGCAATGAGCAGTTCTTC. Protein sequence: CSASGDSDPRYGNEQFF.

This clonotype was detected a few times. The chain carries TRBV11-2 and TRBJ2-7; TRBD2 aligns across 8 bases. The CDR3 spans 15 residues. V dropped 4 bases and J dropped 2; count of bases not matched to a gene: 7. CDR1 and CDR2 (germline): SGHAT, FQNNGV. CDR3 in amino acids: CASSSFSGATYEQYF. The CDR3 DNA reads as TGTGCCAGCAGCTCATTTAGCGGGGCCACCTACGAGCAGTACTTC. Full variable domain (missing parts from reference TRBV11-2 and TRBJ2-7): EAGVAQSPRYKIIEKRQSVAFWCNPISGHATLYWYQQILGQGPKLLIQFQNNGVVDDSQLPKDRFSAERLKGVDSTLKIQPAKLEDSAVYLCASSSFSGATYEQYFGPGTRLTVT.

The chain recombines TRBV20-1 with TRBJ1-1; 8 bases align to TRBD1. Germline assignment: CDR1 DFQATT and CDR2 SNEGSKA (reference sequence). V gave up 1 base and J gave up 3 bases; unmatched junction bases: 7. The length of the CDR3 is 15 residues. CDR3 sequence (DNA): TGCAGTGCTAGAGCGCACAGGGGGGTTGACACTGAAGCTTTCTTT. The encoded protein is CSARAHRGVDTEAFF.

This chain links TRBV5-1 with TRBJ1-4; D is unclear. Germline-derived CDR1 and CDR2 are SGHRS and YFSETQ. Trimming cost V 5 bases and J 2 bases, with 10 bases left between them. CDR3 length: 14 amino acids. CDR3 in DNA: TGCGCCAGCAGACGTCTTGGGACTAATGAAAAACTGTTTTTT. This translates into CASRRLGTNEKLFF. The full variable domain, rest sourced from reference TRBV5-1 and TRBJ1-4, is KAGVTQTPRYLIKTRGQQVTLSCSPISGHRSVSWYQQTPGQGLQFLFEYFSETQRNKGNFPGRFSGRQFSNSRSEMNVSTLELGDSALYLCASRRLGTNEKLFFGSGTQLSVL.

The sample holds many counts of this clonotype. The chain combines TRBV6-2 or TRBV6-3 with TRBJ1-1; 7 bases map to TRBD1. Germline trimming cut 7 bases from V and 2 bases from J; bases unmatched to any gene: 10. The germline CDR1 and CDR2 sequences are MNHEY and SVGEGT. This CDR3 is built from 15 residues. The CDR3 protein is CASINRQGSNTEAFF. The CDR3 DNA reads as TGTGCCAGCATCAACCGACAGGGTAGCAACACTGAAGCTTTCTTT.

This clonotype has just one count. The chain links TRBV7-2 to TRBJ1-2; TRBD1 might be the D (6 bases). The CDR3 length is 14 residues. V lost 1 base and J lost 3, with 9 bases in between. Germline CDR1 is SGHTA and CDR2 is FQGNSA. Written as DNA, the CDR3 is TGTGCCAGCAGCTTAGGGGGGCAGGACTATGGCTACACCTTC. Translation gives CASSLGGQDYGYTF.

The chain has TRBV5-5 and TRBJ1-6; D unclear. CDR1 and CDR2 from the germline V gene are SGHKS and YYEKEE (reference sequence). V was shortened by 2 bases and J by 8 bases, with 8 bases between the two germline ends. The CDR3 loop spans 13 amino acids. The CDR3 DNA is TGTGCCAGCAGCTTCGGAATGGATTCACCCCTCCACTTT. Protein sequence: CASSFGMDSPLHF.

The chain employs TRBV9 and TRBJ2-1, with D perhaps TRBD2 (5 bases). The germline V and J ends were trimmed by 4 bases and 5 bases, with 13 bases remaining between them. Germline lookup yields CDR1 SGDLS and CDR2 YYNGEE. CDR3 length equals 14 residues. The CDR3 DNA is TGTGCCAGCAGCCTGAGCGGAGCTAACAATGAGCAGTTCTTC. Protein product: CASSLSGANNEQFF.

CDR3 loop: CASSSRDRGYQETQYF. DNA of the CDR3: TGTGCCAGCAGCAGCCGAGACAGGGGTTACCAAGAGACCCAGTACTTC. This chain connects TRBV3-1 to TRBJ2-5, with 8 positions matching TRBD1. CDR1 is LGHDT, CDR2 YNNKEL, per germline (reference sequence). The CDR3 is 16 residues long. With V trimmed by 5 bases and J by 0 bases, 8 bases remained unmatched.